Presented here are 15 T cell receptor beta chains from one specimen sequenced in a study of long-term antiretroviral therapy in people with HIV (dated by TCRdb to 2022 to 2024). The immunoSEQ hsTCRB v3.0 assay was used at survey level resolution to sequence the TRB variable region. TCRdb mirrors the immuneACCESS table, restricted to in-frame sequences. Some clones are absent from its copies; in checked studies, under half trace to an unresolved V gene, and the reason for the others is unknown. The sample includes 25,000 to 35,000 clones, with 90% to 95% observed a single time. Approximately 4% of the sample lies in the top ten. The sample was unsorted PBMCs, taken 3.1 years after starting antiretroviral therapy. All receptors come from a man between 18 and 29 years old with HIV.

This chain joins TRBV19 and TRBJ2-6; D call uncertain. The CDR3 runs 17 residues. V was cut by 2 bases and J by 0 bases, with 11 bases left in between. Germline CDR1 and CDR2: LNHDA and SQIVND (reference sequence). The CDR3 here is CASSIRTADSGANVLTF. CDR3 in DNA: TGTGCCAGTAGTATACGGACGGCTGACTCTGGGGCCAACGTCCTGACTTTC.

Concerning this clone itself: A junction boundary mismatches the germline segment, possibly from a read error. The V call is TRBV7-7, the J call TRBJ2-7; D is unresolved. Germline loops: CDR1 SSHAT, CDR2 FNYEAQ (reference sequence). The CDR3 totals 14 residues. The CDR3 spells CASSPELGSYEQYF. The CDR3 bases are TGTGCTAGCAGCCCTGAGTTAGGGTCCTACGAGCAGTACTTC.

The chain has TRBV7-8 and TRBJ1-5, with D uncertain. This CDR3 has 17 residues. V was shortened by 3 bases and J by 4 bases, with 19 bases between the two germline ends. Germline V gene data show CDR1 as SGHVS and CDR2 as FQNEAQ. For the CDR3, the DNA is TGTGCCAGCAGCTTCTTAAGACTAGGGCAGGAAAATCAGCCCCAGCATTTT. Residues: CASSFLRLGQENQPQHF.

The chain carries TRBV13 and TRBJ2-7, with D perhaps matching TRBD1 (6 bases). CDR1 PRHDT and CDR2 FYEKMQ come from the germline V gene (reference sequence). Trimming removed 4 bases from V and 0 bases from J, with 10 bases in between. The CDR3 contains 14 residues. CDR3 DNA: TGTGCCAGCAGCTCCGGACAGAGCTCCTACGAGCAGTACTTC. This translates into CASSSGQSSYEQYF.

This rearrangement joins TRBV6-6 to TRBJ1-5, with unresolved D. Germline lookup yields CDR1 MNHNY and CDR2 SVGAGI (reference sequence). The CDR3 covers 12 residues. V was shortened by 4 bases and J by 6 bases, with 7 bases between the two germline ends. CDR3 bases: TGTGCCAGCAGTTCGACTTTTCAGCCCCAGCATTTT. It encodes CASSSTFQPQHF.

This clone was detected once. The chain links TRBV29-1 to TRBJ2-1; D is undetermined. The CDR3 runs to 16 residues. Germline V gives CDR1 SQVTM, CDR2 ANQGSEA. The V gene lost 4 bases and the J gene lost 6 bases, with 22 bases spanning the gap. CDR3 residues: CSVVVPDRAILNEQFF. CDR3 DNA sequence: TGCAGCGTTGTAGTGCCCGATAGGGCCATCCTCAATGAGCAGTTCTTC.

This chain connects TRBV27 to TRBJ2-7; TRBD1 aligns across 7 bases. The germline CDR1 and CDR2 sequences are MNHEY and SMNVEV (reference sequence). The CDR3 sequence is 13 residues long. The trim removed 6 bases at V and 3 bases at J, leaving 5 bases unmatched. The CDR3 sequence: CASSRDSNYEQYF. As DNA, the CDR3 is TGTGCCAGCAGCCGGGACAGTAACTACGAGCAGTACTTC.

This clone was detected only a few times. The chain has TRBV27 and TRBJ2-5; D call uncertain. The CDR3 is 13 residues long. Germline V CDR1 and CDR2: MNHEY, SMNVEV (reference sequence). Trimming stripped 3 bases from V and 4 bases from J, with 9 bases between. The DNA of the CDR3 is TGTGCCAGCAGTTTTTCGGTGGGAGAGACCCAGTACTTC. This gives the protein CASSFSVGETQYF.

In its sample, this clone was seen a few times. The chain combines TRBV19 with TRBJ1-5; 7 positions agree with TRBD1. This CDR3 has 15 amino acids. J gave up 7 bases and V 1 base, and 7 bases lay outside the gene matches. Germline V gene sequence: CDR1 LNHDA, CDR2 SQIVND (reference sequence). The DNA of the CDR3 is TGTGCCAGTAGTATAGGTCGACAGGGTTGGCAGCCCCAGCATTTT. Translating gives CASSIGRQGWQPQHF.

The rearrangement uses TRBV4-1 and TRBJ2-5, with 13 bases lining up with TRBD2. The CDR3 is 16 residues long. The J segment lost 1 base and the V segment lost 3 bases, leaving 2 bases of the junction unmatched. CDR1 is MGHRA, CDR2 YSYEKL, per germline. CDR3 nucleotides: TGCGCCAGCAGCCAGACTAGCGGGGGGTTCCAAGAGACCCAGTACTTC. This sequence encodes CASSQTSGGFQETQYF.

The chain is built from TRBV11-2 and TRBJ2-5; the D is unclear. CDR1 is SGHAT and CDR2 is FQNNGV in the germline V gene. This CDR3 is 13 amino acids long. Trimming took 0 bases from V and 4 from J, leaving 6 bases between them. The CDR3 spells CASSLDPSETQYF. CDR3 bases: TGTGCCAGCAGCTTAGACCCATCAGAGACCCAGTACTTC.

The CDR3 loop reads CASNPDSNEQFF. CDR3 nucleotides: TGTGCCAGCAACCCCGACAGCAATGAGCAGTTCTTC. J is TRBJ2-1 and V is TRBV7-9; TRBD1 might be the D (5 bases). CDR3 size: 12 residues. Trimming cost V 7 bases and J 6 bases, with 10 bases left between them. The germline CDR1 and CDR2 sequences are SEHNR and FQNEAQ (reference sequence).

This clone was picked up one time. The rearrangement links TRBV7-2 to TRBJ2-4, with D perhaps assigned TRBD1 or TRBD2 (5 bases each). Per the germline V gene, CDR1 is SGHTA and CDR2 is FQGNSA. CDR3 size: 12 residues. V was pared by 8 bases and J by 7 bases, with 12 bases between. The CDR3 here is CASGDPGNIQYF. The DNA for the CDR3 is TGTGCCAGCGGGGACCCTGGGAACATTCAGTACTTC.

The rearrangement uses TRBV11-2 and TRBJ1-2; D is unresolved. The CDR3 covers 12 residues. V lost 5 bases and J lost 4, with 8 bases in between. Germline CDR1 reads SGHAT; CDR2 reads FQNNGV. The CDR3 spells CASSPRIYGYTF. Written as DNA, the CDR3 is TGTGCCAGCAGCCCCCGAATCTATGGCTACACCTTC. The full variable domain, its missing parts supplied by reference TRBV11-2 and TRBJ1-2, is EAGVAQSPRYKIIEKRQSVAFWCNPISGHATLYWYQQILGQGPKLLIQFQNNGVVDDSQLPKDRFSAERLKGVDSTLKIQPAKLEDSAVYLCASSPRIYGYTFGSGTRLTVV.

V and J are TRBV25-1 and TRBJ2-7; D is possibly TRBD2 (6 bases). The germline CDR1 and CDR2 sequences are MGHDK and SYGVNS. V was pared by 8 bases and J by 5 bases, with 16 bases between. The CDR3 covers 13 residues. For the CDR3, the DNA is TGTGCCAGCCGGGGTGCGGGGAGGCACGAGCAGTACTTC. Translated, it gives CASRGAGRHEQYF.